This T cell receptor beta chain was recovered during a study of cytomegalovirus exposure and HLA in healthy donors (dated by TCRdb to the late 2010s). Regarding the research as a whole: According to an earlier analysis of 450 to 650 of the donors, roughly 180 million T cells yielded roughly 110 million unique TCR beta sequences and 276 Gb of sequence data. About 300 gigabases of sequencing data and tens of millions of unique TCR sequences were included in an early release covering several hundred HLA-typed donors. In addition to the first cohort of 650 to 800 subjects, a separate validation cohort of 130 or so different subjects was used. An earlier analysis of 450 to 750 of the donors used high-throughput TCR beta sequencing to judge whether each TCR beta V gene segment behaved as functional or pseudogenic. Class I and class II HLA loci were covered by the typing at four-digit resolution. The study was designed to test whether signatures of past pathogen exposure could be identified by cataloging public T cell receptors. Donor age, sex, ethnicity and CMV serostatus were collected together with the repertoire data. A later analysis re-examined previously published TCR beta repertoires from more than 650 donors and added high-resolution HLA genotyping to investigate patterns of TCR occurrence. Every discovery cohort repertoire had been produced on one sequencing platform. In a later genetic analysis, genome-wide SNP genotypes for about 55% of the roughly 670 donors were used, and that subset was treated as a discovery cohort. Four to six DR-DQ haplotypes were handled as single units for association and clustering, since linkage in the cohort was strong. The number of typed donors differed by locus: about 629-630 for A, B, C, DRB1 and DQB1; approximately 540 for DQA1; roughly 600 for DPA1; and around 490 for DPB1. On average, 235,054 unique TCR beta nucleotide sequences were sequenced per donor among roughly 430 genotyped donors of the cohort, with 15% to 20% of those sequences being non-productive. Of the 350 to 400 genotyped donors, over 65% fell in the genetic ancestry cluster associated with self-reported Caucasian donors. The study used immunosequencing to profile the T cell repertoires of around 600 subjects and linked those repertoires to cytomegalovirus serostatus. The study combined high-throughput TCR immunosequencing, statistical association of individual TCRs with disease status, and machine learning to predict cytomegalovirus infection status. In the later analysis, no new phenotypic data were used to find candidate immune exposures; instead, reliance was placed on TCR beta sequences and their occurrence across donors. Summary of the overall study and its limitations: Because HLA typing was unavailable for some donors at each locus, only the typed subset was used in association tests. For the cohort, immune exposure information was limited to CMV serostatus. In a later genetic analysis, fewer N-insertions in productive TCRs were reported among donors in an Asian-associated ancestry cluster than the roughly 700-donor mean. Broadly in line with IMGT annotations, most TCR beta V segments showed up in productive rearrangements about 90% or about 30% of the time in an earlier analysis of 450 to 750 of the donors. A further reported finding was that TCR beta sequences accurately predicted the HLA-A and HLA-B alleles for most subjects in the first cohort. Three of the identified cytomegalovirus-associated TCR beta chains were confirmed in vitro to be specific for cytomegalovirus antigens. In a later analysis, most CMV-associated TCR beta chains were found to appear HLA-restricted, with HLA associations seemingly driven largely by CMV exposure. In a later analysis, the rate of TCR association differed among HLA loci, with DRB1 alleles having the most associated TCRs and HLA-C alleles having the fewest. The classifier was reported to diagnose cytomegalovirus status with high specificity and sensitivity in both the original cohort and the validation cohort. A group of highly shared sequence variants was considered likely to be a technical artifact of the sequencing pipeline. Some IMGT-functional V segments, including TRBV6-2 and TRBV6-3, could not be distinguished by the 87-base-pair reads and were therefore excluded. The authors suggested that the approach could potentially be generalized to other disease states and immunological phenotypes. Correlated functional status among segregating V segments might reflect linkage disequilibrium, but an unknown experimental factor could not be ruled out. At a false discovery rate of 0.05, a later analysis linked under 20,000 TCR beta sequences to specific HLA alleles. In a later analysis, several top co-occurrence clusters were reported to appear linked to parvovirus B19, influenza, CMV and Epstein-Barr virus. The cohort was sequenced for TCR beta chains only, and without alpha or paired-chain data the features that could be detected were limited. Assigning TCR associations to individual alleles was difficult when HLA alleles, especially DR and DQ, strongly co-occurred. Because counts were too low, seventeen rarely observed V segments, including chromosome 9 orphons, were excluded from the earlier analysis of around 590 of the donors. Across donors, most TCR sequences were observed very rarely, whereas some public TCRs were present in many individuals. Sequencing depth was assumed to be roughly uniform across donors in the presence/absence analyses, though that assumption may not hold. Compared with equally common non-associated chains, HLA-associated TCR beta chains in a later analysis were more clonally expanded and had lower generation probabilities. The study listed approximately 160 TCR beta chains as associated with cytomegalovirus. V-gene and J-gene trimming of TCR beta chains was associated with a missense DCLRE1C variant in a later genetic analysis, and the association was replicated in an independent cohort.

Worth noting for this clone: It has no known antigen specificity. Base-call qualities are not available, and no considerably larger clone is one nucleotide away.

The cohort consisted of hundreds of healthy bone marrow donors. All cohort members were sampled while nominally healthy, although unrecorded immune exposures were likely present. The donor was CMV seropositive and was included in the group of some 290 seropositive cohort members. Every donor gave a peripheral blood sample, and the peripheral blood mononuclear cells from that sample were used for TCR beta sequencing. Genomic DNA was extracted from the blood cell samples with the Qiagen DNeasy Blood Extraction Kit. The library was obtained by the immunoSEQ multiplex PCR assay. A mixture of 60 forward primers for TCR Vbeta segments and 13 reverse primers for TCR Jbeta segments was used in the multiplex PCR. The CDR3 region of rearranged TCR beta genes was amplified from genomic DNA with a multiplex PCR assay. On the Illumina HiSeq System, the amplified TCR beta libraries were sequenced as 87-base-pair reads. In the authors' own workflow: A later analysis tallied 75 million to 85 million unique TCR beta chains across the 666 repertoires, and some 10 million of those chains were shared by two or more donors. To remove PCR and sequencing errors, raw reads were error-corrected and collapsed into unique sequences using a nearest-neighbor algorithm that merged closely related sequences. CDR3 sequences were aligned to IMGT reference sequences to assign V, D and J gene segments. For a sequence to be retained, a match of at least six nucleotides to both a V gene segment and a J gene segment was required. Rearrangements were called productive when the CDR3 lacked stop codons and stayed in frame with V and J; all others were non-productive. CDR3 was defined by IMGT convention, running from the second conserved V-encoded cysteine to the conserved J-encoded phenylalanine. Sequences without an unambiguous match to a single V gene segment were excluded from the earlier analysis of approximately 560 of the donors. In an earlier analysis of some 590 of the donors, a V segment was called functional when productive rearrangements were above 56.7%, and segregating when the standard deviation between donors exceeded 5%. A statistical classification framework was built to diagnose cytomegalovirus status from the catalog of TCR beta chain sequences. V and J gene assignment, in a later analysis, came from comparing TCR nucleotide sequences with IMGT/GENE-DB human TR gene sequences. In a later analysis, CDR3 sequences and most-parsimonious VDJ recombination scenarios were assigned using the TCRdist pipeline. In a later analysis, every TCR beta chain was defined by the combination of its CDR3 amino acid sequence and its V-gene family, and reads without a unique V-gene family were dropped. As a way to deal with suspected cross-contamination and a sequencing artifact, a later analysis dropped 592 nucleotide sequences that were highly shared and had low generation probability. In a later analysis, a clonal expansion index for each public chain was calculated from normalized within-repertoire ranks of inferred template counts. A later analysis computed generation probabilities with a VDJ recombination model fitted to out-of-frame rearrangements, and checked the results against IGoR. In a later analysis, hypergeometric tests were used to score TCR-TCR, TCR-HLA and TCR-CMV co-occurrence, with a repertoire-size bias correction applied to TCR pairs. To estimate false discovery rates, a later analysis permuted the HLA or CMV assignments 20 times. A later analysis grouped co-occurring TCRs with DBSCAN, adding TCRdist sequence similarity when clustering within HLA-allele-positive subsets. For co-occurrence clustering, repertoires with fewer than 30,000 or more than 120,000 public chains were excluded, along with roughly five repertoires with anomalous nucleotide sharing. TCRdb took over this immuneACCESS table, retaining in-frame rearrangements with V and J assigned. Such tables are incomplete; in checked studies, under half of the missing clones stem from an unresolved V gene, and the remainder is unexplained. That table supplies the V and J calls and clone size; D and trimming were determined from the DNA. Across this sample there are approximately 120,000 clones, with 81% seen only once. The top ten constitute 4% of the sample.

Spanning cysteine to phenylalanine, the CDR3 consists of 20 amino acids. This entry keeps only the CDR3 DNA: 60 bases, framed from base 1. Taken from the germline V gene, the CDR1 and CDR2 loops are SGHVS and FNYEAQ. For this chain, trimming is 5 bases at the V end and 5 bases at the J end, and the number of junction bases without a gene match is 24. The origin of this receptor is a man younger than 35 in good health and CMV-seropositive. This chain is built from TRBV7-6 and TRBJ2-3; 8 junctional bases match TRBD1. Sequences were obtained from PBMCs. The DNA reads TGTGCCAGCAGCACAAAGGCAGGGGGCGAAGATAGAGAAAAGATAGATACGCAGTATTTT. Its translation is CASSTKAGGEDREKIDTQYF.